A selection of T cell receptor beta chains follows, all from one sample in a study of OX40 agonist ivuxolimab in advanced cancers. Method: immunoSEQ multiplex PCR; TCRdb's copy keeps in-frame clones and lacks some. Altogether about 69,000 clones are present, 60% to 85% being singletons, with the ten largest covering approximately 2.5%. The specimen comprised CD4+ or CD8+ T cells sorted from blood, sampled in a trial of the OX40 agonist ivuxolimab. These receptors were obtained from an adult with an advanced solid tumor such as melanoma, head and neck, liver or kidney cancer. Both conserved end residues are part of each CDR3. The D gene is left open where the match is weak. Where a row states a size, it is once, few, many or the class of an expanded clone; other rows omit it.

>TRBJ2-3|.|.|13|TRBV13
CASSLNRADTQYF
TGTGCCAGCAGCTTAAATCGGGCAGATACGCAGTATTTT
>TRBJ1-5|.|.|16|TRBV15
CATSRDGKGGNQPQHF
TGTGCCACCAGCAGAGATGGGAAGGGTGGCAATCAGCCCCAGCATTTT
>TRBJ2-7|.|.|12|TRBV30
CAWSVLGMEQYF
TGTGCCTGGAGTGTACTGGGGATGGAGCAGTACTTC
>TRBJ2-1|.|TRBD2|14|TRBV9
CASSVTGGATEQFF
TGTGCCAGCAGCGTCACCGGGGGGGCAACTGAGCAGTTCTTC
>TRBJ2-5|.|TRBD2|16|TRBV9
CASSGRLAGGPETQYF
TGTGCCAGCAGCGGTCGACTAGCGGGGGGGCCAGAGACCCAGTACTTC
>TRBJ2-7|.|.|12|TRBV7-6
CASSAGVGEQYF
TGTGCCAGCAGCGCAGGGGTTGGCGAGCAGTACTTC
>TRBJ2-7|.|.|16|TRBV28
CASIPLRRGRDYEQYF
TGTGCCAGCATACCCCTTAGGAGGGGGCGCGACTACGAGCAGTACTTC
>TRBJ2-5|.|TRBD2|13|TRBV7-9
CASSLGLGETQYF
TGTGCCAGCAGCTTGGGACTAGGAGAGACCCAGTACTTC
>TRBJ2-7|.|.|14|TRBV4-1
CASSQATGVYEQYF
TGCGCCAGCAGCCAGGCGACAGGAGTCTACGAGCAGTACTTC
>TRBJ2-1|once|TRBD2|17|TRBV4-2
CASSQDRGGLSYNEQFF
TGTGCCAGCAGCCAAGATCGCGGGGGACTCTCCTACAATGAGCAGTTCTTC
>TRBJ1-2|.|.|14|TRBV6-6
CASSKRTANYGYTF
TGTGCCAGCAGTAAACGGACAGCCAACTATGGCTACACCTTC
>TRBJ2-5|once|.|13|TRBV19
CASSISNQETQYF
TGTGCCAGTAGTATAAGCAACCAAGAGACCCAGTACTTC
>TRBJ1-1|.|.|14|TRBV28
CASSPPGPNTEAFF
TGTGCCAGCAGTCCCCCGGGCCCGAACACTGAAGCTTTCTTT
>TRBJ2-7|once|TRBD2|13|TRBV7-7
CASSLATSDEQYF
TGTGCTAGCAGCTTAGCGACTAGCGACGAGCAGTACTTC
>TRBJ2-7|once|.|15|TRBV25-1
CASAGRTVSSYEQYF
TGTGCCAGCGCGGGGCGGACAGTCAGCTCCTACGAGCAGTACTTC
>TRBJ1-5|many|.|13|TRBV2
CASKGGGNQPQHF
TGTGCCAGCAAGGGGGGGGGCAATCAGCCCCAGCATTTT
>TRBJ2-5|.|TRBD2|15|TRBV6-5
CASSYTGLAEETQYF
TGTGCCAGCAGTTACACAGGACTAGCGGAAGAGACCCAGTACTTC
>TRBJ1-5|.|.|15|TRBV28
CASSGSRVGNQPQHF
TGTGCCAGCAGTGGCAGCAGGGTCGGCAATCAGCCCCAGCATTTT
>TRBJ2-1|.|.|15|TRBV4-2
CASSQAGTGRNEQFF
TGTGCCAGCAGCCAAGCCGGAACTGGGCGGAATGAGCAGTTCTTC
>TRBJ2-7|.|TRBD2|15|TRBV5-1
CASRLATSGIYEQYF
TGCGCCAGCAGATTGGCGACTAGCGGAATCTACGAGCAGTACTTC
>TRBJ1-1|.|TRBD1|14|TRBV7-6
CASSPDRLNTEAFF
TGTGCCAGCAGCCCGGACAGGCTAAACACTGAAGCTTTCTTT
>TRBJ1-5|.|.|16|TRBV5-8
CASSLGRVLTNQPQHF
TGTGCCAGCAGCTTGGGGCGGGTGTTGACAAATCAGCCCCAGCATTTT
>TRBJ2-1|.|TRBD2|16|TRBV15
CATSTNTGGRNNEQFF
TGTGCCACCAGCACCAACACGGGGGGGCGCAACAATGAGCAGTTCTTC
>TRBJ1-1|.|.|13|TRBV29-1
CSAEEQMNTEAFF
TGCAGCGCCGAGGAGCAAATGAACACTGAAGCTTTCTTT
>TRBJ2-1|.|.|15|TRBV11-1
CASSLGRGRVDEQFF
TGTGCCAGCAGCTTAGGGCGGGGCCGGGTCGATGAGCAGTTCTTC
>TRBJ1-1|.|.|14|TRBV6-5
CASGRGSMNTEAFF
TGTGCCAGCGGACGAGGGAGCATGAACACTGAAGCTTTCTTT
>TRBJ1-5|.|.|12|TRBV5-4
CASSLRGQPQHF
TGTGCCAGCAGCTTGCGCGGCCAGCCCCAGCATTTT
>TRBJ2-7|few|TRBD1|14|TRBV18
CASSPGTGDHEQYF
TGTGCCAGCTCTCCGGGGACAGGGGATCACGAGCAGTACTTC
>TRBJ2-7|.|.|13|TRBV2
CASTFLAPYEQYF
TGTGCCAGCACATTTCTAGCCCCCTACGAGCAGTACTTC
>TRBJ1-6|few|TRBD1|15|TRBV5-1
CASSGNTGGDSPLHF
TGCGCCAGCAGCGGAAACACAGGGGGGGATTCACCCCTCCACTTT
>TRBJ1-1|.|.|16|TRBV7-9
CASSFGGATGNTEAFF
TGTGCCAGCAGCTTTGGGGGCGCAACAGGGAACACTGAAGCTTTCTTT
>TRBJ1-2|.|TRBD1|13|TRBV2
CASFRQGADGYTF
TGTGCCAGCTTTAGACAGGGGGCGGATGGCTACACCTTC